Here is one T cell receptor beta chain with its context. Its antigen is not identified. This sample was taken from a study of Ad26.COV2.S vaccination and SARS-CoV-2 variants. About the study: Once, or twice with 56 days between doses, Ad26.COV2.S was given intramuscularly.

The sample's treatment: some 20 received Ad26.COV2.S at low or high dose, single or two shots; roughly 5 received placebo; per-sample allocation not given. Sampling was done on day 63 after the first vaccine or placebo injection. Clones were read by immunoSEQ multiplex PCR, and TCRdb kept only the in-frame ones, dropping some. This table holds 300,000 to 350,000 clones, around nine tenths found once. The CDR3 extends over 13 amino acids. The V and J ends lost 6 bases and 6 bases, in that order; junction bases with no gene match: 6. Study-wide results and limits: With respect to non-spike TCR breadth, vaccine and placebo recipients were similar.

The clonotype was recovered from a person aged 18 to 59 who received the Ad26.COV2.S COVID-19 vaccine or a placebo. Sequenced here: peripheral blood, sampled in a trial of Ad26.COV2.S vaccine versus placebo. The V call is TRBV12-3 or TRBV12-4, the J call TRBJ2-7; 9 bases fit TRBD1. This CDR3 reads CASSPGTGREQYF. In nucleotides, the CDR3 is TGTGCCAGCAGCCCCGGGACAGGGCGCGAGCAGTACTTC.